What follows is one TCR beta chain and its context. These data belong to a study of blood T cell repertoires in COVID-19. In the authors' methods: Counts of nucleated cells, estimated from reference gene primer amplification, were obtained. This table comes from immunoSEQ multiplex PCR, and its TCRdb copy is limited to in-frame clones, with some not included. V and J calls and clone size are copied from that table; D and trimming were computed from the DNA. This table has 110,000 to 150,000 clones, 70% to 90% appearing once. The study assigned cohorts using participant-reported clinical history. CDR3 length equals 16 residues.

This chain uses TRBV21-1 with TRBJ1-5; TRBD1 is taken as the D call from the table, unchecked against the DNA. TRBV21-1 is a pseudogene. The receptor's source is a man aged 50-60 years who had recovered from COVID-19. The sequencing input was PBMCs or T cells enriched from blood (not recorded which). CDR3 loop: CASSFGTRRGNQPQHF. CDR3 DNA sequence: TGTGCCAGCAGCTTCGGGACAAGGCGCGGCAATCAGCCCCAGCATTTT.